The rows below give T cell receptor beta chains drawn from one sample of a study of T-cell memory formation after mild COVID-19. TCRdb reprocessed the 5' RACE reads with MiXCR, giving one entry per CDR3 protein. The data show 180,000 or so distinct CDR3 sequences, under 20% seen once. Sequencing was done on a sample of PBMCs or a T cell subset sorted from them (not recorded which). The receptors were sampled from an adult woman who had mild COVID-19 (a few samples of this study predate the infection). Cell type and time point are not known. CDR3s include the opening cysteine and the closing phenylalanine or tryptophan. Fields, in order: J gene, V gene, D gene, clone size, CDR3 DNA, CDR3 protein. A D gene is named only where the DNA matches it firmly. Rows give clone size only sometimes, using once, few, many, or a class for an expanded clone.

TRBJ2-3 | TRBV9 | . | . | TGTGCCAGCAGCCCCCGGGCCGGGGACGGCACAGATACGCAGTATTTT | CASSPRAGDGTDTQYF
TRBJ2-7 | TRBV7-8 | . | . | TGTGCCAGCAGCCCCCAAGGGGGTTTAGGAGAGCAGTACTTC | CASSPQGGLGEQYF
TRBJ2-6 | TRBV3-1 | . | . | TGTGCCAGCAGCCAAGCCCTGGTATTAAGGGCCAACGTCCTGACTTTC | CASSQALVLRANVLTF
TRBJ2-3 | TRBV7-9 | . | few | TGTGCCAGCAGCTTAACAACAGCCACAGATACGCAGTATTTT | CASSLTTATDTQYF
TRBJ2-3 | TRBV30 | TRBD1 | few | TGTGCCTGGAGGGACAGGGGGGGAAATACGCAGTATTTT | CAWRDRGGNTQYF
TRBJ2-7 | TRBV4-2 | TRBD2 | few | TGTGCCAGCAGCCAAGACGCGGGAGGGCTGACAGGGCAAAAGCAGTACTTC | CASSQDAGGLTGQKQYF
TRBJ2-7 | TRBV20-1 | . | many | TGCAGTGCTAGGGGCTCGGTCCGTTCCTACGAGCAGTACTTC | CSARGSVRSYEQYF
TRBJ2-3 | TRBV7-9 | . | . | TGTGCCAGCAGCTTAGACGAGGCAGATACGCAGTATTTT | CASSLDEADTQYF
TRBJ1-4 | TRBV7-8 | . | . | TGTGCCAGCAGCCTCAGGGGTCTTGCTAATGAAAAACTGTTTTTT | CASSLRGLANEKLFF
TRBJ2-2 | TRBV19 | . | few | TGTGCCAGTACGCCGACACCGTTCGTCACCGGGGAGCTGTTTTTT | CASTPTPFVTGELFF
TRBJ1-2 | TRBV24-1 | . | . | TGTGCCACCAGCTTTGCAGGGGACGGCTACACCTTC | CATSFAGDGYTF
TRBJ2-7 | TRBV2 | TRBD1 | . | TGTGCCAGCAGTGAGGACAGGGGGACATACGAGCAGTACTTC | CASSEDRGTYEQYF
TRBJ1-5 | TRBV24-1 | . | few | TGTGCCACCAGTGAGGCTGGTAGCAATCAGCCCCAGCATTTT | CATSEAGSNQPQHF
TRBJ2-3 | TRBV5-1 | TRBD2 | . | TGCGCCAGCAGCTTGGGCCGGACTAGCGGTAACACAGATACGCAGTATTTT | CASSLGRTSGNTDTQYF
TRBJ1-4 | TRBV7-2 | . | . | TGTGCCAGCAGCCTTAACTCAGGAAGGGAAAAACTGTTTTTT | CASSLNSGREKLFF
TRBJ1-1 | TRBV9 | . | few | TGTGCCAGCAGCCCCCCAGCGACAGAGAACACTGAAGCTTTCTTT | CASSPPATENTEAFF
TRBJ1-2 | TRBV29-1 | . | . | TGCAGCGTTGAACGGGGGAACTCCAACTATGGCTACACCTTC | CSVERGNSNYGYTF
TRBJ2-2 | TRBV12-3/TRBV12-4 | . | many | TGTGCCAGCAGTCCGAATACTGTCGGGGAGCTGTTTTTT | CASSPNTVGELFF
TRBJ1-5 | TRBV19 | . | few | TGTGCCAGTAGTACACAACAGAGCCGCAATCAGCCCCAGCATTTT | CASSTQQSRNQPQHF
TRBJ2-2 | TRBV5-1 | . | . | TGCGCCAGCAGCTTGTACCGGGGAGGGAACACCGGGGAGCTGTTTTTT | CASSLYRGGNTGELFF
TRBJ2-1 | TRBV11-2 | TRBD2 | few | TGTGCCAGCAGCCCGTTAGCGGGGGGGCAATCCAATGAGCAGTTCTTC | CASSPLAGGQSNEQFF